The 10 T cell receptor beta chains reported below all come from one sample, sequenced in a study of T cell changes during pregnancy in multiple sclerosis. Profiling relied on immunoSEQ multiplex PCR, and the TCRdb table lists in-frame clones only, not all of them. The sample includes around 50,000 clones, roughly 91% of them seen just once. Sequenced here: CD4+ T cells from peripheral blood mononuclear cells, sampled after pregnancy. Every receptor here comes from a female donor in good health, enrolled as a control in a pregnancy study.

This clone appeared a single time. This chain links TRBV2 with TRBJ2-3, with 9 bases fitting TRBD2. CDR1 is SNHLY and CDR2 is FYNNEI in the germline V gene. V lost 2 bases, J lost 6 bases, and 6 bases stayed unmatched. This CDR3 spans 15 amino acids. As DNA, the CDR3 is TGTGCCAGCAGTGAAATGGCGGGAGGGAGGGATACGCAGTATTTT. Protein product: CASSEMAGGRDTQYF.

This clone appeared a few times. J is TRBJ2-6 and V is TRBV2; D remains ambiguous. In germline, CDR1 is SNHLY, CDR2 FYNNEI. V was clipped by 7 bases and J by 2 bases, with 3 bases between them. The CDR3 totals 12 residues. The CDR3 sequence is CASNTGANVLTF. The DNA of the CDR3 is TGTGCCAGCAATACTGGGGCCAACGTCCTGACTTTC.

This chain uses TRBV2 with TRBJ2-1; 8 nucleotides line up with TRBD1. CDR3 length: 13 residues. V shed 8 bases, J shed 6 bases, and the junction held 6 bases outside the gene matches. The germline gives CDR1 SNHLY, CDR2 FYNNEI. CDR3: CASQQGDVNEQFF. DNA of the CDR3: TGTGCCAGCCAACAGGGGGACGTCAATGAGCAGTTCTTC.

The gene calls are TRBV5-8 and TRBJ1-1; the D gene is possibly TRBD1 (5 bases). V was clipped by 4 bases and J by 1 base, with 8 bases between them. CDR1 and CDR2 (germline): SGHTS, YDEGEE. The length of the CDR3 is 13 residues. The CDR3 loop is CASSVGQNTEAFF. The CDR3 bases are TGTGCCAGCAGCGTCGGACAGAACACTGAAGCTTTCTTT.

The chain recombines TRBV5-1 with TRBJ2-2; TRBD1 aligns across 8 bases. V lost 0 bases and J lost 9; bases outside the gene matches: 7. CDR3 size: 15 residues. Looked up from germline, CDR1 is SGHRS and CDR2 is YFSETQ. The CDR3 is CASSLGDRLHRELFF. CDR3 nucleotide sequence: TGCGCCAGCAGCTTGGGGGACAGGCTCCACCGGGAGCTGTTTTTT. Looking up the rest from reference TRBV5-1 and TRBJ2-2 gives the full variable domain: KAGVTQTPRYLIKTRGQQVTLSCSPISGHRSVSWYQQTPGQGLQFLFEYFSETQRNKGNFPGRFSGRQFSNSRSEMNVSTLELGDSALYLCASSLGDRLHRELFFGEGSRLTVL.

CDR3 in DNA: TGTGCCAGCAGTGTCGGACAGGGACCCGACAATGAGCAGTTCTTC. Its protein product is CASSVGQGPDNEQFF. This chain connects TRBV6-1 to TRBJ2-1, with TRBD1 identical over 8 bases. The J segment lost 5 bases and the V segment lost 4 bases, leaving 7 bases of the junction unmatched. The CDR3 runs 15 residues. CDR1 is MNHNS, CDR2 SASEGT, per germline.

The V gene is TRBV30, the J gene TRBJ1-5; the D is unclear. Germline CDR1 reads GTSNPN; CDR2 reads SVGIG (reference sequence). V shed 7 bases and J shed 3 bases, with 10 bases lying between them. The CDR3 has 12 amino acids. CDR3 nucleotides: TGTGCCTCGGGGAAGGACAATCAGCCCCAGCATTTT. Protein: CASGKDNQPQHF.

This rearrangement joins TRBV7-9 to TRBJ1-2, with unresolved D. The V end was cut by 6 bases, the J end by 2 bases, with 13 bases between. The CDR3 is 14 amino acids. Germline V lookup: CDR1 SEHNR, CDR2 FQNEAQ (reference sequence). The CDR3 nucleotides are TGTGCCAGCAGGGGAGGGTGGCAGAACTATGGCTACACCTTC. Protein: CASRGGWQNYGYTF.

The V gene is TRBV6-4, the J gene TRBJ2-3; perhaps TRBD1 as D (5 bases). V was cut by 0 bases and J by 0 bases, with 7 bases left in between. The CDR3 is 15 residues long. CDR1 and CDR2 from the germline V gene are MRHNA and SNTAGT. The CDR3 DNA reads TGTGCCAGCAGTGACTCAGGGGCGAGCACAGATACGCAGTATTTT. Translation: CASSDSGASTDTQYF.

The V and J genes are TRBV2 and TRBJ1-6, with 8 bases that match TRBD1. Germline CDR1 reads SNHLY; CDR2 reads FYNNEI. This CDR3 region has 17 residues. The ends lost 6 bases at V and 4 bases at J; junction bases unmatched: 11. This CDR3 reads CASSERTGRSYNSPLHF. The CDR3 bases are TGTGCCAGCAGCGAGCGGACAGGGCGGAGTTATAATTCACCCCTCCACTTT.